A selection of T cell receptor beta chains follows, all from one sample in a study of blood T cell repertoires in COVID-19. Libraries were prepared by immunoSEQ multiplex PCR; TCRdb keeps only in-frame clonotypes and omits some of them. The sample yields some 270,000 clones, around nine tenths seen once. Material: PBMCs or T cells enriched from blood (not recorded which). These receptors were obtained from a woman aged 55-70 years who had recovered from COVID-19. Both conserved end residues are part of each CDR3. The D gene is left open where the match is weak. Clone size is not always given. Where it is, it says once, few, many or a class for expanded clones.

TRBV2	.	.	TRBJ1-4	TGTGCCAGCAGTGTCAGACAGACTGAAAAACTGTTTTTT	CASSVRQTEKLFF
TRBV10-3	.	few	TRBJ1-1	TGTGCCATCAGTGAGTCGACCCGCGGTTTTTTAACTGAAGCTTTCTTT	CAISESTRGFLTEAFF
TRBV28	.	.	TRBJ1-1	TGTGCCAGCAGTTTGCGGGGGGGTTCTCGTAGCACTGAAGCTTTCTTT	CASSLRGGSRSTEAFF
TRBV4-1	TRBD1	.	TRBJ1-5	TGCGCCAGCAGCCAAGCCCTCCTTACAGGGGGCTGGGGCAATCAGCCCCAGCATTTT	CASSQALLTGGWGNQPQHF
TRBV24-1	TRBD1	.	TRBJ2-7	TGTGCCACCAGTGACCCGGGACAGGATCCCTACGAGCAGTACTTC	CATSDPGQDPYEQYF
TRBV3-1/TRBV3-2	TRBD1	.	TRBJ1-6	TGTGCCAGCAGCCAAGGTAGGACAGGGGGCCACTCACCCCTCCACTTT	CASSQGRTGGHSPLHF
TRBV2	.	once	TRBJ1-6	TGTGCCAGCAGCAGGGATTTGTCACCCCTCCACTTT	CASSRDLSPLHF
TRBV5-1	.	.	TRBJ2-5	TGCGCCAGCAGCTTGGGTGGCGGGGTAGAGACCCAGTACTTC	CASSLGGGVETQYF
TRBV6-6	TRBD1	few	TRBJ2-6	TGTGCCAGCAGTGGAACAGGGGGCTTTGGGGCCAACGTCCTGACTTTC	CASSGTGGFGANVLTF
TRBV15	TRBD2	once	TRBJ2-1	TGTGCCACCAGCAGAGGAGGGCATAGCGGGAGAGAAGGGAAGAATGAGCAGTTCTTC	CATSRGGHSGREGKNEQFF
TRBV7-3	TRBD1	.	TRBJ2-1	TGTGCCAGCAGCTTACAGGGACAGGGGGTCGATGAGCAGTTCTTC	CASSLQGQGVDEQFF
TRBV4-1	.	.	TRBJ2-2	TGCGCCAGCAGCCAATCTTCCGTCGGGGAGCTGTTTTTT	CASSQSSVGELFF
TRBV29-1	.	.	TRBJ2-3	TGCAGCGCCCAGGGAGTCGGGAGTGTAGATACGCAGTATTTT	CSAQGVGSVDTQYF
TRBV11-2	.	.	TRBJ2-5	TGTGCCAGCAGCCCGATGTTGGCGGGAATGGGAGAGACCCAGTACTTC	CASSPMLAGMGETQYF
TRBV28	TRBD1	.	TRBJ1-5	TGTGCCAGCAGTTTAGGGACAGGATACAATCAGCCCCAGCATTTT	CASSLGTGYNQPQHF
TRBV19	.	.	TRBJ2-5	TGTGCCAGCGCCCGGGATCAAGAGACCCAGTACTTC	CASARDQETQYF
TRBV9	.	.	TRBJ2-1	TGTGCCAGCAGCGTAGGAGGGAGGCCCAATGAGCAGTTCTTC	CASSVGGRPNEQFF
TRBV9	TRBD2	.	TRBJ2-5	TGTGCCAGTATAAGGGGACTAGCGCGGGAGACCCAGTACTTC	CASIRGLARETQYF
TRBV7-8	.	few	TRBJ1-1	TGTGCCAGCAGCTTAGCGGGGGGTTTGAACACTGAAGCTTTCTTT	CASSLAGGLNTEAFF
TRBV4-2	TRBD2	.	TRBJ2-2	TGTGCCAGCAGACGGATGGCGGGAGAGGCCACCGGGGAGCTGTTTTTT	CASRRMAGEATGELFF